One T cell receptor (beta chain) is described in this entry. Mismatch with germline at one junction end may stem from a read error. These data belong to a study of CD8+CD57+ T cells in acquired aplastic anemia. Flow cytometry had shown expanded CD8+CD57+ cells in the patients chosen for sequencing. Genomic DNA, the template, was used for profiling of the TCR beta VDJ and CDR3. Via MiXCR, TCRdb re-called the reads, giving one row per CDR3 protein. Here the sample spans 270,000 or so distinct CDR3 sequences, roughly 82% being singletons. The CDR3 length is 14 residues. Looked up from germline, CDR1 is SGHVS and CDR2 is FQNEAQ.

The sequenced material came from sorted CD4+, CD8+, or CD8+CD57+ T cells (not recorded which) from PBMCs. The sequence derives from a human donor with aplastic anemia. The chain uses TRBV7-8 and TRBJ2-5; 7 bases are a match to TRBD2. CDR3 DNA sequence: TGTGCCACCAGCATAGCGGGTCGTCACGAGACGCAGTACTTC. Protein sequence: CATSIAGRHETQYF.